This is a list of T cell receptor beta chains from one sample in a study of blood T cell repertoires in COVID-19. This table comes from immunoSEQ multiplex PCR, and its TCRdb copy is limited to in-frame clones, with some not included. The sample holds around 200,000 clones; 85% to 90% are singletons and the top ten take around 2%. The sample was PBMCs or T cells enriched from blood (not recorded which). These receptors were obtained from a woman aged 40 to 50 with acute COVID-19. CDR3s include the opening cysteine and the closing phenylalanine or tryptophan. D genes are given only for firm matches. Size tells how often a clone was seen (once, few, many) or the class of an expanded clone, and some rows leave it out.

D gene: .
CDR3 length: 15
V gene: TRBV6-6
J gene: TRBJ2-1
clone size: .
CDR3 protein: CASILQGPVAGEQFF
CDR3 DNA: TGTGCCAGCATCCTACAGGGCCCCGTCGCTGGGGAGCAGTTCTTC

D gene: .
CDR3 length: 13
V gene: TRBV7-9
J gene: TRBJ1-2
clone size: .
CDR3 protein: CASSYGAGYGYTF
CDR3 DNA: TGTGCCAGCAGCTATGGGGCAGGCTATGGCTACACCTTC

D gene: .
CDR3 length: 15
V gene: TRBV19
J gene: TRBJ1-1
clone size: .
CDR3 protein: CASSRDGSLNTEAFF
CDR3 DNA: TGTGCCAGTAGTCGGGACGGGAGCTTGAACACTGAAGCTTTCTTT

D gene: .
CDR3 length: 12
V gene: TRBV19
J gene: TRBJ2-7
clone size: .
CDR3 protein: CASKSTGYEQYF
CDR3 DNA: TGTGCCAGTAAGTCGACAGGTTACGAGCAGTACTTC

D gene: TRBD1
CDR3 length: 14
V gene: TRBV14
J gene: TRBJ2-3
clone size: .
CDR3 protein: CASSQATGTDTQYF
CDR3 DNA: TGTGCCAGCAGCCAAGCGACAGGGACGGATACGCAGTATTTT

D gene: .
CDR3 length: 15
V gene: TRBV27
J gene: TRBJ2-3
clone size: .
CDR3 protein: CASSPQWTATDTQYF
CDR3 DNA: TGTGCCAGCAGTCCCCAATGGACAGCCACAGATACGCAGTATTTT

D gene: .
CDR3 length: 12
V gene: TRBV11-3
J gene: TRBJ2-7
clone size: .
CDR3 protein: CASSSNSYEQYF
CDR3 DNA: TGTGCCAGCAGCTCCAACTCCTACGAGCAGTACTTC

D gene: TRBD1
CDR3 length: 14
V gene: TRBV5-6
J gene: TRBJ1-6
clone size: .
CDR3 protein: CASSSQGVGSPLHF
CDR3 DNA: TGTGCCAGCAGTTCTCAGGGGGTAGGTTCACCCCTCCACTTT

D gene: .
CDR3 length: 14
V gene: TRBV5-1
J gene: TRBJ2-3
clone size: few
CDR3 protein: CASSLGALRDTQYF
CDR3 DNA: TGCGCCAGCAGCTTGGGGGCCCTCCGGGATACGCAGTATTTT

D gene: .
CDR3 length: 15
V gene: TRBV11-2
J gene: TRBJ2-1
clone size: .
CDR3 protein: CASSLSLFGYNEQFF
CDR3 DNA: TGTGCCAGCAGCTTATCCCTATTCGGGTACAATGAGCAGTTCTTC

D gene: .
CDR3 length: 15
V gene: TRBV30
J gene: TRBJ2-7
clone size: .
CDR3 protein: CAWSVSGVPVYEQYF
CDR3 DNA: TGTGCCTGGAGTGTGTCGGGGGTCCCGGTCTACGAGCAGTACTTC

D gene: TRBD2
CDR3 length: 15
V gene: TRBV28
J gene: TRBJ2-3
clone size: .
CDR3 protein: CASSNSGGVGDTQYF
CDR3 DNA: TGTGCCAGCAGTAATAGCGGGGGGGTGGGAGATACGCAGTATTTT

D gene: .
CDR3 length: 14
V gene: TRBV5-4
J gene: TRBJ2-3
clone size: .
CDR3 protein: CASSPTLGPDTQYF
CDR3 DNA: TGTGCCAGCAGCCCCACCCTTGGCCCAGATACGCAGTATTTT

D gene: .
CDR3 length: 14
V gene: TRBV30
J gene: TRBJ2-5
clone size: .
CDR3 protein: CAWSVRATAGTQYF
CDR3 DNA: TGTGCCTGGAGTGTACGGGCGACCGCGGGAACCCAGTACTTC

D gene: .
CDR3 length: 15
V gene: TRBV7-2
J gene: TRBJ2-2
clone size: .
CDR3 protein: CASSLGGGAAGELFF
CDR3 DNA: TGTGCCAGCAGCTTAGGTGGGGGGGCAGCCGGGGAGCTGTTTTTT

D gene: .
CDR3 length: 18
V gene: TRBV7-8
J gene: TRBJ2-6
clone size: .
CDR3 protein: CASSLDGVRRPWANVLTF
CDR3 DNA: TGTGCCAGCAGCTTAGATGGGGTTCGGAGGCCCTGGGCCAACGTCCTGACTTTC

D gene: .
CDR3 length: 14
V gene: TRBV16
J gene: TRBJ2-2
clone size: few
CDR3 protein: CASSSSTPTGELFF
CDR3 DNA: TGTGCCAGCTCCTCCTCTACTCCCACCGGGGAGCTGTTTTTT

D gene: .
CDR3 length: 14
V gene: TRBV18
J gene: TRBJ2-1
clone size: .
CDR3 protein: CASSGDSFYNEQFF
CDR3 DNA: TGTGCCAGCTCAGGAGACAGTTTCTACAATGAGCAGTTCTTC

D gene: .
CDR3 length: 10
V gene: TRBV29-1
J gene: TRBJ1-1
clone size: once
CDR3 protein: CSVANTEAFF
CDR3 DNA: TGCAGCGTTGCTAACACTGAAGCTTTCTTT

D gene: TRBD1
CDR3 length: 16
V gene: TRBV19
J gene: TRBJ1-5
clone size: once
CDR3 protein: CASTQGTGRRRQPQHF
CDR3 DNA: TGTGCCAGTACCCAAGGGACAGGGAGAAGGCGTCAGCCCCAGCATTTT

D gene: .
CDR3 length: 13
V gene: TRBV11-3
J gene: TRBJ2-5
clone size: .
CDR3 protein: CASSLFAGETQYF
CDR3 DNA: TGTGCCAGCAGCTTATTTGCGGGAGAGACCCAGTACTTC

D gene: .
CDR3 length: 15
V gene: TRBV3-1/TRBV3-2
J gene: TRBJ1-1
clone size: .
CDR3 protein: CASSQGIRLNTEAFF
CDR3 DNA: TGTGCCAGCAGCCAAGGCATCAGATTGAACACTGAAGCTTTCTTT

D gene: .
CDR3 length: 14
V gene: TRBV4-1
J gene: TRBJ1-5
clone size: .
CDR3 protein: CASSQREGSQPQHF
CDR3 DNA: TGCGCCAGCAGCCAACGAGAGGGTAGTCAGCCCCAGCATTTT

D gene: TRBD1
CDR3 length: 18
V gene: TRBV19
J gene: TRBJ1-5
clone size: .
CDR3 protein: CASKQRDRGPVGNQPQHF
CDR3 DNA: TGTGCCAGTAAACAAAGAGACAGGGGGCCCGTAGGCAATCAGCCCCAGCATTTT

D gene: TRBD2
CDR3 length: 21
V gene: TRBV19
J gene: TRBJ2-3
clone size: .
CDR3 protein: CASSSGGSGLAGVLHTDTQYF
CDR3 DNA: TGTGCCAGTAGTTCCGGGGGCTCGGGACTAGCGGGAGTTCTGCACACAGATACGCAGTATTTT

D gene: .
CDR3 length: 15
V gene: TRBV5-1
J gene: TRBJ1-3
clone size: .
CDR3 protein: CASSLVSGTGNTIYF
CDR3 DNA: TGCGCCAGCAGCTTGGTGTCAGGGACTGGAAACACCATATATTTT